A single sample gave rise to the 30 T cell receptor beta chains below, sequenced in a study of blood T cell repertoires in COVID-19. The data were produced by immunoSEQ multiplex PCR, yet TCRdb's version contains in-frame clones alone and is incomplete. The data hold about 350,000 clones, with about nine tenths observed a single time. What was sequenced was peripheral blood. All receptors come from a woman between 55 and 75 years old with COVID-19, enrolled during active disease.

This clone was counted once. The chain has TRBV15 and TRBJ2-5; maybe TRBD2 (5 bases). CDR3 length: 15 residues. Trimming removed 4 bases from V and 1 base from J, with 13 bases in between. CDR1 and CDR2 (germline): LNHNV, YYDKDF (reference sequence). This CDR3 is CATSNPPRGQETQYF. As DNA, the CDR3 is TGTGCCACCAGCAACCCCCCCCGGGGCCAAGAGACCCAGTACTTC.

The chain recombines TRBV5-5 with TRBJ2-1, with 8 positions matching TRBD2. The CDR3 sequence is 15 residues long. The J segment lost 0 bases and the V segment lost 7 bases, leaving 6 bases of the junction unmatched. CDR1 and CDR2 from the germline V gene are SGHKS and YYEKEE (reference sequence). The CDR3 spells CASGLAESSYNEQFF. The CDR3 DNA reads TGTGCCAGCGGACTAGCAGAAAGCTCCTACAATGAGCAGTTCTTC.

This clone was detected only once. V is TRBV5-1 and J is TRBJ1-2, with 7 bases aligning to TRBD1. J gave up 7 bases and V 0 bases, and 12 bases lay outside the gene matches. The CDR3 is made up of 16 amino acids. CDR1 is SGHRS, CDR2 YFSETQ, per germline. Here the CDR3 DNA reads TGCGCCAGCAGCTTGGAACAGGGGCCTCGAGGTGCTGGCTACACCTTC. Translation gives CASSLEQGPRGAGYTF.

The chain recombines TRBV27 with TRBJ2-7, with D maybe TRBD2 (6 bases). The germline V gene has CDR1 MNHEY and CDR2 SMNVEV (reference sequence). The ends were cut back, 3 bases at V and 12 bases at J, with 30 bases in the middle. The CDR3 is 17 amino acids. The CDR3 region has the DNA TGTGCCAGCAGTTTGCGGGACGCTTCCTCTTCTTCTACGAGCATGTACTTC. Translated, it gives CASSLRDASSSSTSMYF.

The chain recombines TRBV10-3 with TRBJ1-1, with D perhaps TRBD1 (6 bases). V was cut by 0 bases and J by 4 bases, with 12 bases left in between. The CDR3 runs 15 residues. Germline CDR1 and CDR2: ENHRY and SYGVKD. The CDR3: CAISESRTVRTEAFF. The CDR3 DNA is TGTGCCATCAGTGAGTCCAGGACAGTGCGCACTGAAGCTTTCTTT.

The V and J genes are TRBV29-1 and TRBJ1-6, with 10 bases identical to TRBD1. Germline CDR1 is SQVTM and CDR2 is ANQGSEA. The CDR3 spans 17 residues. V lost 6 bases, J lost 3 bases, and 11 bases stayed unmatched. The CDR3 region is CSVRDRGAVGYNSPLHF. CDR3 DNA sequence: TGCAGCGTCCGGGACAGGGGTGCTGTTGGCTATAATTCACCCCTCCACTTT.

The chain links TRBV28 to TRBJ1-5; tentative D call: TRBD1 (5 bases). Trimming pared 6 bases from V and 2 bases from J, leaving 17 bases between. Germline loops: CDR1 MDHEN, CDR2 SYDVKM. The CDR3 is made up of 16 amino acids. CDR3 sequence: CASSPLSGKRNQPQHF. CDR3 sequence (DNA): TGTGCCAGCAGCCCCTTATCAGGGAAACGCAATCAGCCCCAGCATTTT.

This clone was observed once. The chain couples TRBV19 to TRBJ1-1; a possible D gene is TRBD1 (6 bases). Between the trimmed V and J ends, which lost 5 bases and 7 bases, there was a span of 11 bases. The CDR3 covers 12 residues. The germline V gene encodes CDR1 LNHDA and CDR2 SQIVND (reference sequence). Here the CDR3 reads CASSLDRREAFF. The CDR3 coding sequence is TGTGCCAGTAGTCTTGACAGGCGTGAAGCTTTCTTT. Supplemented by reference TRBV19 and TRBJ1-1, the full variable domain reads DGGITQSPKYLFRKEGQNVTLSCEQNLNHDAMYWYRQDPGQGLRLIYYSQIVNDFQKGDIAEGYSVSREKKESFPLTVTSAQKNPTAFYLCASSLDRREAFFGQGTRLTVV.

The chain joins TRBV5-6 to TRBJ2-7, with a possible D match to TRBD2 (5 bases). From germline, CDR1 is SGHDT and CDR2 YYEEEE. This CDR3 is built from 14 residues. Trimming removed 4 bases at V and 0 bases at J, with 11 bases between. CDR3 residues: CASSQTRDSYEQYF. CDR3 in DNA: TGTGCCAGCAGCCAAACTAGGGACTCCTACGAGCAGTACTTC.

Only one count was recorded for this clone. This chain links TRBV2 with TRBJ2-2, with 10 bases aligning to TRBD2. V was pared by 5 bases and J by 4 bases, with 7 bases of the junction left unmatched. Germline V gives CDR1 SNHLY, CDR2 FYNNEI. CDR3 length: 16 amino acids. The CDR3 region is CASSTQRGGRTGELFF. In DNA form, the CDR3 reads TGTGCCAGCAGTACGCAGCGGGGGGGCCGCACCGGGGAGCTGTTTTTT.

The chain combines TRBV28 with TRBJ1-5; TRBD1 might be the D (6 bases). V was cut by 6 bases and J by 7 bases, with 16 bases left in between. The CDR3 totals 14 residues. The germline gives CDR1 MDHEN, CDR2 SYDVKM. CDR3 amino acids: CASRIAAGGQPQHF. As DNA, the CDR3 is TGTGCCAGCAGGATTGCGGCGGGGGGCCAGCCCCAGCATTTT.

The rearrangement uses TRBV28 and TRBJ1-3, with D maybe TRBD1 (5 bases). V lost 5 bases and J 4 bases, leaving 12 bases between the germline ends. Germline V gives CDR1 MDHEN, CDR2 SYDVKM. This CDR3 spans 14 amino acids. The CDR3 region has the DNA TGTGCCAGCAGTCCCTCGCGGGGGGGAAACACCATATATTTT. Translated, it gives CASSPSRGGNTIYF.

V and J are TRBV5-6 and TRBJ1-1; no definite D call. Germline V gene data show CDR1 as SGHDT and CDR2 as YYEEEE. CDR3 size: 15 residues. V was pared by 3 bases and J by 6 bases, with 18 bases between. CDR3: CASSWRVMGNAEAFF. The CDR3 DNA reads TGTGCCAGCAGCTGGAGGGTTATGGGGAATGCTGAAGCTTTCTTT.

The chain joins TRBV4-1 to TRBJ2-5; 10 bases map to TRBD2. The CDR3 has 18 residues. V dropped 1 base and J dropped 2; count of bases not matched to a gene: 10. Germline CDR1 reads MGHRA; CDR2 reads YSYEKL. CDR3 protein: CASSQAKTSGGVQETQYF. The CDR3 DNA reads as TGCGCCAGCAGCCAAGCAAAGACGAGCGGGGGGGTACAAGAGACCCAGTACTTC.

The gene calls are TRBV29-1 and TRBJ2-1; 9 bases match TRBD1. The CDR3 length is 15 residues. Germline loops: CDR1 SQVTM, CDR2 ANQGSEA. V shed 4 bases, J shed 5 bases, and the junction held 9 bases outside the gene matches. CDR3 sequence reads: CSVGKGTGRNNEQFF. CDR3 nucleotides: TGCAGCGTTGGGAAGGGGACAGGGAGAAACAATGAGCAGTTCTTC.

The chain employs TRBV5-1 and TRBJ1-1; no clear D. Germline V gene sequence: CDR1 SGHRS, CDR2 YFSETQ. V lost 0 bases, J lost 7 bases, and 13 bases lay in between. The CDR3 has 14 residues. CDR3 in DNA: TGCGCCAGCAGCTTGGAGGCAGGTCGTTATGAAGCTTTCTTT. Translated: CASSLEAGRYEAFF. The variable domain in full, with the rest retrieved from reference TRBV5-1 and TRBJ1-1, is KAGVTQTPRYLIKTRGQQVTLSCSPISGHRSVSWYQQTPGQGLQFLFEYFSETQRNKGNFPGRFSGRQFSNSRSEMNVSTLELGDSALYLCASSLEAGRYEAFFGQGTRLTVV.

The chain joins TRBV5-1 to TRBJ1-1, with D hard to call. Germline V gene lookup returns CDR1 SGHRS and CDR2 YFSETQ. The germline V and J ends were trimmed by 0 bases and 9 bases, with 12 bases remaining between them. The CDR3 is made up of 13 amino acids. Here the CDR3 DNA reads TGCGCCAGCAGCTTGGGTACCCCCGGTAAAGCTTTCTTT. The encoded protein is CASSLGTPGKAFF.

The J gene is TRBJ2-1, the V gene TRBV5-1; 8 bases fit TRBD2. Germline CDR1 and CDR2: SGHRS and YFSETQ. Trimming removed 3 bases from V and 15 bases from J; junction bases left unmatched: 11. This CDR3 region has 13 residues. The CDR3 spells CASSSTPGTSMFF. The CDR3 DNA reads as TGCGCCAGCAGCTCGACCCCCGGGACTAGTATGTTCTTC.

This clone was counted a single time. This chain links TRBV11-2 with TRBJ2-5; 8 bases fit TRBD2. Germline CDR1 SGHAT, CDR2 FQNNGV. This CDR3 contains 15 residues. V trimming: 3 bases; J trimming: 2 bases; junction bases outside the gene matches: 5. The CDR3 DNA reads TGTGCCAGCAGCTTGTGGGCGGGGGGTCAAGAGACCCAGTACTTC. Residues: CASSLWAGGQETQYF.

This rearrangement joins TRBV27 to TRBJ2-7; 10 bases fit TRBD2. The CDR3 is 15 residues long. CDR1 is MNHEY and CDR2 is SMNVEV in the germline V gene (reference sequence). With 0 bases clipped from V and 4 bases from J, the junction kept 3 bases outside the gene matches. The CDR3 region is CASSLSPSGGYEQYF. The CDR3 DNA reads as TGTGCCAGCAGTTTATCGCCTAGCGGGGGATACGAGCAGTACTTC.

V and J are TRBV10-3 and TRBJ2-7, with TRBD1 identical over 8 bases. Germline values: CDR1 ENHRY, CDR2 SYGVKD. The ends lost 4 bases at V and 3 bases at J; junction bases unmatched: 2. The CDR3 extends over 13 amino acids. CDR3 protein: CAISAGQGYEQYF. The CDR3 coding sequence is TGTGCCATCAGTGCTGGACAGGGCTACGAGCAGTACTTC.

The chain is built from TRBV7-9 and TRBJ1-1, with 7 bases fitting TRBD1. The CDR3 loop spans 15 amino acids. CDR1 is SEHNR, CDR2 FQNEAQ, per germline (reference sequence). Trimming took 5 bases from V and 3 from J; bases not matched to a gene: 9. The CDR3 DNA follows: TGTGCCAGCAGCCCTACATCGACAGGGCACACTGAAGCTTTCTTT. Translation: CASSPTSTGHTEAFF.

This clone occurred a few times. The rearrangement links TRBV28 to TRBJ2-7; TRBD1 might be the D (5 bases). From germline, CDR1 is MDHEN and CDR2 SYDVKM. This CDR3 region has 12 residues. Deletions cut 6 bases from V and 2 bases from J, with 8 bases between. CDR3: CASSLQAYEQYF. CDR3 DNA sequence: TGTGCCAGCAGCTTACAGGCCTACGAGCAGTACTTC. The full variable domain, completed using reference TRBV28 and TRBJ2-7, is DVKVTQSSRYLVKRTGEKVFLECVQDMDHENMFWYRQDPGLGLRLIYFSYDVKMKEKGDIPEGYSVSREKKERFSLILESASTNQTSMYLCASSLQAYEQYFGPGTRLTVT.

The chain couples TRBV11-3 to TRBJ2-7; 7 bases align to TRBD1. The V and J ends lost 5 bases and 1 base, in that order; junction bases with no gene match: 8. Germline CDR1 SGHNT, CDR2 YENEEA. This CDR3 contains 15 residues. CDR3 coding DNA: TGTGCCAGCAGCATTTCCGGGACAGCTTCCTACGAGCAGTACTTC. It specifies CASSISGTASYEQYF.

CDR3 nucleotide sequence: TGTGCCAGCAGCCAACAAAGCGGGGGGGCCGGAGAGACCCAGTACTTC. This encodes CASSQQSGGAGETQYF. The rearrangement links TRBV4-2 to TRBJ2-5; 10 bases align to TRBD2. The junction had 7 bases not matched to a gene; V was cut back by 2 bases and J by 4 bases. In germline, CDR1 is LGHNA, CDR2 YNFKEQ. The CDR3 length is 16 residues.

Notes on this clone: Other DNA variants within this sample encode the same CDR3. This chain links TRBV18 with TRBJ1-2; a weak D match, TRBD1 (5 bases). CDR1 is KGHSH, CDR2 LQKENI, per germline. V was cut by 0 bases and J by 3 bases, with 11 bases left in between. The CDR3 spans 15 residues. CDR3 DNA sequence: TGTGCCAGCTCACCACCGGGGGGTCGGCACTATGGCTACACCTTC. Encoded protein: CASSPPGGRHYGYTF.

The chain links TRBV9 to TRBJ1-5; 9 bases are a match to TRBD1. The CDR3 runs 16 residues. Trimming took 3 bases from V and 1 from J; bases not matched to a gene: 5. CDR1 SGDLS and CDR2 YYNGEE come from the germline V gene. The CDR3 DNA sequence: TGTGCCAGCAGCGAGGGACAGGGTCACAGCAATCAGCCCCAGCATTTT. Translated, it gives CASSEGQGHSNQPQHF.

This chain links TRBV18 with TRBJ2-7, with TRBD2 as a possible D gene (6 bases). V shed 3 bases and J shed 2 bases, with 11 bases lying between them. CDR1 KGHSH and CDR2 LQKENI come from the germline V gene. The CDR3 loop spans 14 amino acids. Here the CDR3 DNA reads TGTGCCAGCTCACCGGGGACTTCCCCCTACGAGCAGTACTTC. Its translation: CASSPGTSPYEQYF.

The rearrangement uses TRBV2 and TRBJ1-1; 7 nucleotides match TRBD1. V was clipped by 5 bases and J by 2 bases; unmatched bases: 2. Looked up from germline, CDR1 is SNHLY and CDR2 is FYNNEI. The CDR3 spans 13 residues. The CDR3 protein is CASSRDSNTEAFF. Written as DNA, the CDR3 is TGTGCCAGCAGTCGGGACAGCAACACTGAAGCTTTCTTT.

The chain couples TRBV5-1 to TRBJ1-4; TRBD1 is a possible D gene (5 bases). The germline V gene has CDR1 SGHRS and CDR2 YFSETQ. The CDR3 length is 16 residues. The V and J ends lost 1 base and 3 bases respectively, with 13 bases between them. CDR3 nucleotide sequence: TGCGCCAGCAGCTTGCCGCAGGGTGGGCCTAATGAAAAACTGTTTTTT. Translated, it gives CASSLPQGGPNEKLFF.